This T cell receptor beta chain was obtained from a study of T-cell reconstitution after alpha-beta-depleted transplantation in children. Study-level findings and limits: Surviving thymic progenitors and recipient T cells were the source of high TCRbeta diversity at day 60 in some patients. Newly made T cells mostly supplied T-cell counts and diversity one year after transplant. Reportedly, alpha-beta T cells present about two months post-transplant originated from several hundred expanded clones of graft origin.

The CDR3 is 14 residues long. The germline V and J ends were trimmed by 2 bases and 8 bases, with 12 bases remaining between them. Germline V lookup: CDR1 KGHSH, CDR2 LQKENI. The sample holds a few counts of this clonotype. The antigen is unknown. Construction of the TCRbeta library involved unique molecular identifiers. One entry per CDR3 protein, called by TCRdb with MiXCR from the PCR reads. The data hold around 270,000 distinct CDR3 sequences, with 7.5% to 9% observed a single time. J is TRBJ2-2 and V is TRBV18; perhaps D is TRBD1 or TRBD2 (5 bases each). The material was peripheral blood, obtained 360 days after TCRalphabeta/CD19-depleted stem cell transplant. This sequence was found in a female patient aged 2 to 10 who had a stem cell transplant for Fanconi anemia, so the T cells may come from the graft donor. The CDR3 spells CASSPAAGSGELFF. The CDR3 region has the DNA TGTGCCAGCTCACCAGCCGCAGGGAGTGGGGAGCTGTTTTTT. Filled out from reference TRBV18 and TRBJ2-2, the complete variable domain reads NAGVMQNPRHLVRRRGQEARLRCSPMKGHSHVYWYRQLPEEGLKFMVYLQKENIIDESGMPKERFSAEFPKEGPSILRIQQVVRGDSAAYFCASSPAAGSGELFFGEGSRLTVL.